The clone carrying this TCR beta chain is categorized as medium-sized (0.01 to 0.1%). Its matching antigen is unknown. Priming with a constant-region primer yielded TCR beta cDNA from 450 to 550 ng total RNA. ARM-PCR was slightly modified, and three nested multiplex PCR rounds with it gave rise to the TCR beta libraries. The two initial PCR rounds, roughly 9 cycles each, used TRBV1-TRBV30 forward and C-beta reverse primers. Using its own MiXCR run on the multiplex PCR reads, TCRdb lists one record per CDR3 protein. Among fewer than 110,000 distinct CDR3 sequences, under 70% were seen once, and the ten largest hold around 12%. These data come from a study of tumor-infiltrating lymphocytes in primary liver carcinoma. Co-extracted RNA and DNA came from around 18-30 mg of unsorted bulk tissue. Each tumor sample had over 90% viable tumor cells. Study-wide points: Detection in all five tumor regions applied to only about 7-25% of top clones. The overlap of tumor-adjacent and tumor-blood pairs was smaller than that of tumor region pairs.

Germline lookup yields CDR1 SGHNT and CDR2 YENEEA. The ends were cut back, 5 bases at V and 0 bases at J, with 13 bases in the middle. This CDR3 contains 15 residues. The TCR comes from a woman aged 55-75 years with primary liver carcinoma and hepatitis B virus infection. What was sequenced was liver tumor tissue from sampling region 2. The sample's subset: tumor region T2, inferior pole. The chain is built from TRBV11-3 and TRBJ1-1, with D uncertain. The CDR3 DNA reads TGTGCCAGCAGCCTAACAGTAGGGATGAACACTGAAGCTTTCTTT. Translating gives CASSLTVGMNTEAFF. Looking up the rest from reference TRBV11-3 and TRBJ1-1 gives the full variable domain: EAGVVQSPRYKIIEKKQPVAFWCNPISGHNTLYWYLQNLGQGPELLIRYENEEAVDDSQLPKDRFSAERLKGVDSTLKIQPAELGDSAVYLCASSLTVGMNTEAFFGQGTRLTVV.